Shown below are 21 T cell receptor beta chains from a single sample sequenced in a study of T cell changes during pregnancy in multiple sclerosis. Some clones are missing from TCRdb's copy, which holds only in-frame ones; the method was immunoSEQ multiplex PCR. The data show 50,000 or so clones, around 94% seen once. Material: CD4+ T cells from peripheral blood mononuclear cells, obtained in the second trimester of pregnancy. The receptor source for this set is a female donor with multiple sclerosis, enrolled in a pregnancy study.

The chain couples TRBV19 to TRBJ2-3; D gene ambiguous. Per germline, CDR1 LNHDA and CDR2 SQIVND (reference sequence). V was clipped by 5 bases and J by 4 bases, with 10 bases between them. The CDR3 totals 13 residues. CDR3 sequence: CASSWASSDTQYF. The DNA for the CDR3 is TGTGCCAGTAGTTGGGCAAGCTCAGATACGCAGTATTTT.

The chain has TRBV2 and TRBJ2-3; no definite D call. V was trimmed by 6 bases and J by 2 bases, leaving 3 bases between them. This CDR3 contains 11 residues. From germline, CDR1 is SNHLY and CDR2 FYNNEI. CDR3 sequence: CASSNTDTQYF. The DNA of the CDR3 is TGTGCCAGCAGCAACACAGATACGCAGTATTTT.

J is TRBJ2-7 and V is TRBV4-1, with 11 bases aligning to TRBD1. With 5 bases clipped from V and 2 bases from J, the junction kept 8 bases outside the gene matches. Germline CDR1 reads MGHRA; CDR2 reads YSYEKL. The CDR3 runs to 16 residues. CDR3 nucleotides: TGCGCCAGCAGCAAGGGGACAGGGGGAAATACCTACGAGCAGTACTTC. It yields the protein CASSKGTGGNTYEQYF.

The V gene is TRBV2, the J gene TRBJ2-5, with unresolved D. CDR1 and CDR2 from the germline V gene are SNHLY and FYNNEI. CDR3 length: 13 residues. The V end was cut by 0 bases, the J end by 5 bases, with 7 bases between. CDR3: CASSEASRETQYF. The CDR3 coding sequence is TGTGCCAGCAGTGAAGCGTCGCGGGAGACCCAGTACTTC. The full variable domain, completed using reference TRBV2 and TRBJ2-5, is EPEVTQTPSHQVTQMGQEVILRCVPISNHLYFYWYRQILGQKVEFLVSFYNNEISEKSEIFDDQFSVERPDGSNFTLKIRSTKLEDSAMYFCASSEASRETQYFGPGTRLLVL.

The rearrangement links TRBV7-9 to TRBJ1-1; the match to TRBD1 covers 10 bases. The J segment lost 6 bases and the V segment lost 3 bases, leaving 10 bases of the junction unmatched. Germline CDR1 SEHNR, CDR2 FQNEAQ (reference sequence). The CDR3 sequence is 16 residues long. As DNA, the CDR3 is TGTGCCAGCAGCTTGGGACAGGGGCTAACTCGCCCTGAAGCTTTCTTT. It codes for CASSLGQGLTRPEAFF.

CDR3 sequence: CASSLGRLAGRTGELFF. The CDR3, as DNA: TGTGCCAGCAGCTTAGGGCGACTAGCGGGGAGAACCGGGGAGCTGTTTTTT. The chain employs TRBV7-6 and TRBJ2-2; 11 bases align to TRBD2. Germline CDR1 reads SGHVS; CDR2 reads FNYEAQ. The V and J ends lost 1 base and 5 bases, in that order; junction bases with no gene match: 6. The CDR3 spans 17 residues.

The chain has TRBV7-6 and TRBJ1-4; D might be TRBD1 (5 bases). Looked up from germline, CDR1 is SGHVS and CDR2 is FNYEAQ. The V gene lost 0 bases and the J gene lost 8 bases, with 13 bases spanning the gap. The CDR3 contains 15 residues. The DNA for the CDR3 is TGTGCCAGCAGCTTAGCGGACAACGCGGGGGAAAAACTGTTTTTT. It specifies CASSLADNAGEKLFF. Looking up the rest from reference TRBV7-6 and TRBJ1-4 gives the full variable domain: GAGVSQSPRYKVTKRGQDVALRCDPISGHVSLYWYRQALGQGPEFLTYFNYEAQQDKSGLPNDRFSAERPEGSISTLTIQRTEQRDSAMYRCASSLADNAGEKLFFGSGTQLSVL.

The chain is built from TRBV5-1 and TRBJ2-5; D gene uncertain. This CDR3 has 14 residues. Trimming shortened V by 0 bases and J by 1 base, and 7 bases separated the two germline ends. The germline V gene encodes CDR1 SGHRS and CDR2 YFSETQ. CDR3 region: CASSLASTQETQYF. The CDR3 DNA reads TGCGCCAGCAGCTTGGCTAGTACCCAAGAGACCCAGTACTTC.

V usage is TRBV10-3 and J usage is TRBJ2-1; tentatively, D is TRBD1 (5 bases). The V end was cut by 0 bases, the J end by 2 bases, with 11 bases between. The germline V gene has CDR1 ENHRY and CDR2 SYGVKD. The CDR3 is 16 amino acids. CDR3 in amino acids: CAISESIPGPYNEQFF. CDR3 nucleotides: TGTGCCATCAGTGAGTCCATCCCAGGGCCCTACAATGAGCAGTTCTTC.

The rearrangement joins TRBV9 to TRBJ2-7; D perhaps matches TRBD2 (5 bases). CDR1 is SGDLS, CDR2 YYNGEE, per germline. V lost 6 bases and J 6 bases, leaving 16 bases between the germline ends. The CDR3 has 13 residues. In DNA form, the CDR3 reads TGTGCCAGCACCGGTGAAGGGAGAGGCGAGCAGTACTTC. It codes for CASTGEGRGEQYF.

V and J are TRBV5-6 and TRBJ2-7; maybe TRBD1 (6 bases). Germline-derived CDR1 and CDR2 are SGHDT and YYEEEE. V was trimmed by 2 bases and J by 4 bases, leaving 13 bases between them. The CDR3 totals 14 residues. The CDR3 loop reads CASSLQGWGYEQYF. The CDR3 nucleotides read TGTGCCAGCAGCTTACAGGGCTGGGGATACGAGCAGTACTTC.

The rearrangement links TRBV7-2 to TRBJ2-1; D is possibly TRBD2 (6 bases). CDR3 length: 13 amino acids. The germline V and J ends were trimmed by 6 bases and 6 bases, with 12 bases remaining between them. CDR1 is SGHTA and CDR2 is FQGNSA in the germline V gene. The CDR3, as DNA: TGTGCCAGCAGGATGACTAGTTTCAATGAGCAGTTCTTC. Translated: CASRMTSFNEQFF.

The chain links TRBV27 to TRBJ1-1; possible D gene TRBD1, 6 bases. Germline V gives CDR1 MNHEY, CDR2 SMNVEV (reference sequence). This CDR3 is built from 14 residues. V dropped 5 bases and J dropped 1 base, with 11 bases sitting between them. The CDR3 DNA sequence: TGTGCCAGCAGTCCCCAGGGGCGGAACACTGAAGCTTTCTTT. It yields the protein CASSPQGRNTEAFF.

J is TRBJ2-7 and V is TRBV11-2; 12 nucleotides align to TRBD2. Germline CDR1 and CDR2: SGHAT and FQNNGV. CDR3 size: 17 residues. V was pared by 3 bases and J by 0 bases, with 6 bases of the junction left unmatched. The CDR3 loop reads CASSFTSGGSSSYEQYF. In DNA form, the CDR3 reads TGTGCCAGCAGCTTCACTAGCGGGGGGAGTAGCTCCTACGAGCAGTACTTC.

The count of this clone is one. The chain links TRBV11-2 to TRBJ1-4; the D is unclear. Germline CDR1 reads SGHAT; CDR2 reads FQNNGV. With 1 base removed from V and 4 bases from J, the gap between germline ends came to 10 bases. The CDR3 has 15 residues. The CDR3 DNA is TGTGCCAGCAGCTTAGGACCCGGGAGTAATGAAAAACTGTTTTTT. This sequence encodes CASSLGPGSNEKLFF.

J is TRBJ1-2 and V is TRBV5-6; the match to TRBD1 covers 10 bases. This CDR3 contains 16 residues. V lost 2 bases, J lost 2 bases, and 6 bases stayed unmatched. Germline CDR1 is SGHDT and CDR2 is YYEEEE. CDR3 in DNA: TGTGCCAGCAGCTTTGAGGGGACAGGGGCCAACTATGGCTACACCTTC. Protein sequence: CASSFEGTGANYGYTF. Drawing the rest from reference TRBV5-6 and TRBJ1-2, the complete variable domain is DAGVTQSPTHLIKTRGQQVTLRCSPKSGHDTVSWYQQALGQGPQFIFQYYEEEERQRGNFPDRFSGHQFPNYSSELNVNALLLGDSALYLCASSFEGTGANYGYTFGSGTRLTVV.

The chain is built from TRBV6-5 and TRBJ1-1, with 9 positions matching TRBD1. CDR3 length: 13 residues. Germline-derived CDR1 and CDR2 are MNHEY and SVGAGI. V shed 5 bases, J shed 8 bases, and the junction held 6 bases outside the gene matches. In DNA form, the CDR3 reads TGTGCCAGCAGTAAAGCCGGGACAGGGGAAGCTTTCTTT. Protein: CASSKAGTGEAFF.

The chain carries TRBV9 and TRBJ2-2; TRBD1 matches 11 bases. The CDR3 sequence is 15 residues long. The trim removed 0 bases at V and 7 bases at J, leaving 2 bases unmatched. From germline, CDR1 is SGDLS and CDR2 YYNGEE. The CDR3 region is CASSVGTGGFGELFF. CDR3 nucleotides: TGTGCCAGCAGCGTAGGGACAGGGGGCTTCGGGGAGCTGTTTTTT.

This chain joins TRBV7-6 and TRBJ2-2, with D perhaps TRBD2 (6 bases). V gave up 0 bases and J gave up 4 bases, with 9 bases separating them. CDR1 is SGHVS and CDR2 is FNYEAQ in the germline V gene. The CDR3 loop spans 15 amino acids. The CDR3 sequence is CASSLAQGGTGELFF. CDR3 sequence (DNA): TGTGCCAGCAGCTTAGCCCAGGGAGGCACCGGGGAGCTGTTTTTT.

The rearrangement joins TRBV2 to TRBJ2-1; maybe TRBD2 (6 bases). V lost 3 bases and J 0 bases, leaving 12 bases between the germline ends. Germline CDR1 SNHLY, CDR2 FYNNEI. The CDR3 spans 16 residues. In DNA form, the CDR3 reads TGTGCCAGCAGTGAGCGGGGAGAGAGCTCCTACAATGAGCAGTTCTTC. Protein: CASSERGESSYNEQFF.

This rearrangement joins TRBV7-9 to TRBJ2-3, with 7 bases fitting TRBD2. This CDR3 contains 17 residues. CDR1 SEHNR and CDR2 FQNEAQ come from the germline V gene (reference sequence). After removal of 1 base from V and 3 bases from J, the junction contained 10 bases not matched to a gene. CDR3 in DNA: TGTGCCAGCAGCTTAGGACGGAGCGGGGTCGGGACAGATACGCAGTATTTT. Encoded protein: CASSLGRSGVGTDTQYF.